The sequence of this TCR beta chain was determined in a study of liver allograft versus peripheral blood T cells. Study information: Repertoires from peripheral blood of liver transplant recipients were compared with those inside their transplanted livers. Study observations and caveats: Repertoires found inside liver allografts reportedly differed from T cell receptor repertoires in peripheral blood.

Per the germline V gene, CDR1 is SEHNR and CDR2 is FQNEAQ (reference sequence). With 5 bases removed from V and 0 bases from J, the gap between germline ends came to 13 bases. This CDR3 is 15 amino acids long. Via MiXCR, TCRdb re-called the reads, giving one row per CDR3 protein. The sample lists about 7,900 distinct CDR3 sequences, 17% seen once, with 4% to 5.5% in the top ten. Turning to this clonotype: Its antigen is currently unknown.

V usage is TRBV7-9 and J usage is TRBJ1-1, with D possibly TRBD1 on 6 matching bases. This sequence originates from a human patient who had a liver transplant. The graft donor may have contributed some T cells. DNA for the CDR3: TGTGCCAGCAGCCAGGCAGGGGCGCTGAACACTGAAGCTTTCTTT. Its translation is CASSQAGALNTEAFF.